This T cell receptor beta chain stems from a study of CD8 T cells in Susac syndrome. With random hexamers, roughly 0.45 to 1 ug RNA was reverse transcribed. MiXCR was run by TCRdb on the immunoSEQ multiplex PCR reads, yielding one entry per CDR3 protein. The data contain more than 65,000 distinct CDR3 sequences, 95% of them singletons. This CDR3 has 16 amino acids. The V and J ends lost 6 bases and 5 bases respectively, with 20 bases between them. CDR1 is LNHNV and CDR2 is YYDKDF in the germline V gene (reference sequence). Negative isolation was used for CD8+ and CD4+ T cells, and FACS enrichment was applied to TEMRA cells.

This receptor was obtained from a human donor in good health. The rearrangement links TRBV15 to TRBJ1-5, with D unresolved. Sequencing was done on a sample of CD8+ T cells from PBMCs. In DNA, the CDR3 is TGTGCCACCAGTTCTACCCCCACGGAAGGCCATCAGCCCCAGCATTTT. This codes for CATSSTPTEGHQPQHF.